Described below is a single T cell receptor (beta chain) sequence and its context. The sample belongs to a study of technical replicates of blood from several donors. Profiled with immunoSEQ multiplex PCR; TCRdb holds only in-frame clones, not every one. The sample consists of 70,000 to 95,000 clones, around 97% of them appearing once. V was pared by 2 bases and J by 3 bases, with 14 bases between. The CDR3 has 15 residues. The germline gives CDR1 SGHRS, CDR2 YFSETQ. Input material: T cells isolated from PBMCs. The chain recombines TRBV5-1 with TRBJ2-5; D is perhaps TRBD2 (5 bases). This clonotype was sampled from a human donor in good health. CDR3 bases: TGCGCCAGCAGCTTACGATTTCCCGGGGAAGAGACCCAGTACTTC. It specifies CASSLRFPGEETQYF.